Below are 15 T cell receptor beta chains sequenced from a single sample in a study of human T cells and chemical hapten exposure. Time point in this sample: patch test 1, 2 weeks after DPC sensitization. As for treatment: therapeutic diphenylcyclopropenone sensitization with weekly scalp DPC. In TCRdb, the RACE reads were re-called with MiXCR into one record per CDR3 protein. The sample gives approximately 74,000 distinct CDR3 sequences, 30% to 35% of which show up once; about 8.9% is in the top ten. The sample consisted of whole blood, taken in connection with sensitization to the hapten diphenylcyclopropenone (DPC). These receptors all stem from a man aged 40-49 years with alopecia areata. Some clones in this sample may be carry-over from other donors' samples.

In this sample, this clonotype turned up once. V usage is TRBV6-5 and J usage is TRBJ2-7, with 11 bases fitting TRBD2. Losses at the gene ends were 7 bases for V and 6 bases for J; bases not matched to a gene: 8. This CDR3 is built from 14 residues. Per the germline V gene, CDR1 is MNHEY and CDR2 is SVGAGI. The CDR3 DNA is TGTGCCAGCACCCCGAGCCTAGCGGGAGGCGAGCAGTACTTC. Translated, it gives CASTPSLAGGEQYF.

The V and J genes are TRBV28 and TRBJ2-2; 9 bases map to TRBD2. The CDR3 contains 16 residues. Per germline, CDR1 MDHEN and CDR2 SYDVKM. The V and J ends lost 4 bases and 3 bases, in that order; junction bases with no gene match: 6. The CDR3 nucleotides are TGTGCCAGCAGTTCCCGACTAGCGGCGCACACCGGGGAGCTGTTTTTT. Protein product: CASSSRLAAHTGELFF.

The rearrangement uses TRBV14 and TRBJ1-5; D gene unclear. Trimming took off 1 base at V and 10 bases at J, with 20 bases between the two ends. Germline V lookup: CDR1 SGHDN, CDR2 FVKESK. The CDR3 covers 16 residues. CDR3 bases: TGTGCCAGCAGCCAAGGAGGTCAGAAAAAAATCAGCCCCCAGCATTTT. This gives the protein CASSQGGQKKISPQHF. Complete variable domain (other parts from reference TRBV14 and TRBJ1-5): EAGVTQFPSHSVIEKGQTVTLRCDPISGHDNLYWYRRVMGKEIKFLLHFVKESKQDESGMPNNRFLAERTGGTYSTLKVQPAELEDSGVYFCASSQGGQKKISPQHFGDGTRLSIL.

This CDR3 reads CASSLGGGQFF. CDR3 DNA: TGTGCCAGCAGTTTAGGAGGAGGGCAGTTCTTC. The chain is built from TRBV28 and TRBJ2-1, with D possibly TRBD2 on 5 matching bases. The length of the CDR3 is 11 residues. In germline, CDR1 is MDHEN, CDR2 SYDVKM. Trimming took off 2 bases at V and 12 bases at J, with 8 bases between the two ends.

V usage is TRBV30 and J usage is TRBJ1-1; no clear D gene. V was trimmed by 7 bases and J by 5 bases, leaving 14 bases between them. This CDR3 region has 12 residues. CDR1 and CDR2 (germline): GTSNPN, SVGIG (reference sequence). CDR3 residues: CAFQAGWTEAFF. The CDR3, as DNA: TGTGCCTTTCAGGCGGGGTGGACTGAAGCTTTCTTT.

This clonotype was counted a few times. The chain links TRBV6-4 to TRBJ2-3; D gene uncertain. Trimming took 3 bases from V and 2 from J, leaving 9 bases between them. This CDR3 is 14 amino acids long. The germline CDR1 and CDR2 sequences are MRHNA and SNTAGT. This CDR3 is CASSESAFTDTQYF. CDR3 in DNA: TGTGCCAGCAGTGAAAGCGCCTTCACAGATACGCAGTATTTT.

The table lists this clonotype with a few counts. The chain couples TRBV12-3 or TRBV12-4 to TRBJ2-1; TRBD2 matches 14 bases. Germline trimming cut 7 bases from V and 9 bases from J; bases unmatched to any gene: 8. CDR3 length: 15 residues. This CDR3 is CASKTGLAGVGEQFF. CDR3 DNA sequence: TGTGCCAGCAAGACGGGACTAGCGGGAGTGGGTGAGCAGTTCTTC.

The chain joins TRBV12-3 or TRBV12-4 to TRBJ1-1; D not resolved. The germline V and J ends were trimmed by 3 bases and 5 bases, with 7 bases remaining between them. The CDR3 is 12 amino acids. Written as DNA, the CDR3 is TGTGCCAGCAGTTTCGGGCGAACTGAAGCTTTCTTT. Translating it yields CASSFGRTEAFF.

There are a few counts of this clonotype. V is TRBV29-1 and J is TRBJ2-1; a possible D gene is TRBD1 (6 bases). The CDR3 runs 16 residues. CDR1 is SQVTM and CDR2 is ANQGSEA in the germline V gene. V lost 1 base and J lost 4, with 17 bases in between. The CDR3 reads CSVEASRTESYNEQFF. The CDR3 DNA reads TGCAGCGTTGAAGCATCCCGGACAGAATCTTACAATGAGCAGTTCTTC.

In this sample, this clonotype turned up a few times. The chain links TRBV20-1 to TRBJ1-4, with D unclear. The CDR3 totals 14 residues. Trimming cost V 3 bases and J 5 bases, with 13 bases left between them. Germline lookup yields CDR1 DFQATT and CDR2 SNEGSKA (reference sequence). This CDR3 is CSASGEEKNEKLFF. The DNA for the CDR3 is TGCAGTGCTAGCGGGGAGGAGAAGAATGAAAAACTGTTTTTT.

The rearrangement uses TRBV28 and TRBJ2-2, with TRBD1 matching over 10 bases. The CDR3 is 16 residues long. V lost 3 bases, J lost 3 bases, and 4 bases stayed unmatched. Germline CDR1 is MDHEN and CDR2 is SYDVKM. This CDR3 is CASSFIGTGDTGELFF. CDR3 nucleotide sequence: TGTGCCAGCAGTTTTATCGGGACAGGGGACACCGGGGAGCTGTTTTTT. The entire variable domain, with the rest obtained from reference TRBV28 and TRBJ2-2, is as follows: DVKVTQSSRYLVKRTGEKVFLECVQDMDHENMFWYRQDPGLGLRLIYFSYDVKMKEKGDIPEGYSVSREKKERFSLILESASTNQTSMYLCASSFIGTGDTGELFFGEGSRLTVL.

This clonotype has more than one count but fewer than ten. The chain employs TRBV28 and TRBJ2-5; perhaps TRBD1 as D (6 bases). From germline, CDR1 is MDHEN and CDR2 SYDVKM. The CDR3 covers 16 residues. Between the trimmed V and J ends, which lost 8 bases and 1 base, there was a span of 20 bases. In DNA, the CDR3 is TGTGCCAGCGGACGGGACACCCACGCGGTCCAAGAGACCCAGTACTTC. As protein: CASGRDTHAVQETQYF.

The V gene is TRBV5-1, the J gene TRBJ1-2, with D maybe TRBD1 (5 bases). The V end was cut by 7 bases, the J end by 6 bases, with 22 bases between. The CDR3 runs 15 residues. Germline values: CDR1 SGHRS, CDR2 YFSETQ. CDR3 protein: CASAPYGTNPNGYTF. The DNA of the CDR3 is TGCGCCAGCGCCCCTTATGGGACCAATCCAAATGGCTACACCTTC.

V usage is TRBV28 and J usage is TRBJ1-5; possible D gene TRBD1, 5 bases. CDR1 MDHEN and CDR2 SYDVKM come from the germline V gene. Trimming left V 6 bases short and J 5 bases short, with 11 bases between. The CDR3 is 13 amino acids. The CDR3 loop is CASRDSPHQPQHF. In nucleotides, the CDR3 is TGTGCCAGCAGAGACAGCCCCCATCAGCCCCAGCATTTT.

This clonotype was seen a handful of times. In DNA form, the CDR3 reads TGTGCCAGCAGAGAGGGGAGCGGCCCTGGGGCCAACGTCCTGACTTTC. Translation gives CASREGSGPGANVLTF. The chain couples TRBV7-3 to TRBJ2-6; D could derive from TRBD1 or TRBD2 (5 bases each). CDR1 SGHTA and CDR2 FQGTGA come from the germline V gene. V was shortened by 6 bases and J by 2 bases, with 14 bases between the two germline ends. CDR3 length equals 16 residues. Variable domain in full (rest from reference TRBV7-3 and TRBJ2-6): GAGVSQTPSNKVTEKGKYVELRCDPISGHTALYWYRQSLGQGPEFLIYFQGTGAADDSGLPNDRFFAVRPEGSVSTLKIQRTERGDSAVYLCASREGSGPGANVLTFGAGSRLTVL.